Included here is one T cell receptor (beta chain) sequence, with context. Its matching antigen is unknown. These data belong to a study of cytomegalovirus exposure and HLA in healthy donors. The PCR used 60 Vbeta and 13 Jbeta primers. Using immunoSEQ multiplex PCR, the repertoire was profiled, and TCRdb retains in-frame clones only, with some absent. The data show around 150,000 clones, approximately 83% seen once. The CDR3 length is 15 residues. Germline V gives CDR1 LNHDA, CDR2 SQIVND (reference sequence). The germline V and J ends were trimmed by 0 bases and 5 bases, with 14 bases remaining between them. Study-level findings and limits: An Asian-associated ancestry cluster reportedly showed fewer N-insertions than the approximately 700-donor mean in a later analysis. Immune exposure data for these donors was limited to CMV serostatus. Association of a missense DCLRE1C variant with TCR beta V- and J-gene trimming was reported in a later analysis.

This receptor was obtained from a middle-aged man in good health and CMV-seronegative. The specimen was PBMCs. The chain carries TRBV19 and TRBJ2-7, with D possibly matching TRBD1 (5 bases). The CDR3 protein is CASSIEGAGPDEQYF. The CDR3, as DNA: TGTGCCAGTAGTATAGAAGGGGCCGGGCCAGACGAGCAGTACTTC.